The next 10 T cell receptor beta chains were all read from a single sample in a study of blood T cell repertoires in COVID-19. Here immunoSEQ multiplex PCR was the method, and the copy in TCRdb shows in-frame clones only, minus some. The top ten clones hold roughly 20% of a sample with about 190,000 clones, about 85% of them seen once. Sequencing used peripheral blood. Receptors originate from a human donor in a cohort sampled during active COVID-19.

The rearrangement joins TRBV27 to TRBJ2-7, with D possibly TRBD1 on 6 matching bases. Germline assignment: CDR1 MNHEY and CDR2 SMNVEV (reference sequence). The CDR3 loop spans 16 amino acids. Trimming removed 5 bases at V and 4 bases at J, with 21 bases between. CDR3: CASSRVRYRAVYEQYF. The DNA for the CDR3 is TGTGCCAGCAGTCGGGTTCGTTACAGGGCAGTTTACGAGCAGTACTTC.

This chain joins TRBV2 and TRBJ1-1; D gene ambiguous. CDR1 and CDR2 from the germline V gene are SNHLY and FYNNEI. This CDR3 comprises 14 residues. V lost 3 bases and J lost 0, with 8 bases in between. CDR3 protein: CASSDRFMNTEAFF. The CDR3 coding sequence is TGTGCCAGCAGTGACAGATTCATGAACACTGAAGCTTTCTTT.

The CDR3 region is CASSSIFQPQHF. In DNA, the CDR3 is TGTGCCAGCAGCTCAATTTTTCAGCCCCAGCATTTT. V and J are TRBV7-4 and TRBJ1-5, with unresolved D. V was clipped by 4 bases and J by 6 bases, with 7 bases between them. The CDR3 runs 12 residues. The V gene's germline CDR1 is SGHVT and CDR2 SQSDAQ.

The chain links TRBV9 to TRBJ2-1; possible D gene TRBD2, 6 bases. The CDR3 runs 16 residues. CDR1 is SGDLS, CDR2 YYNGEE, per germline. Trimming removed 4 bases at V and 9 bases at J, with 23 bases between. CDR3 nucleotide sequence: TGTGCCAGCAGCCTGGGGATCGGGGGAAGCGGATCTGAGCAGTTCTTC. As protein: CASSLGIGGSGSEQFF.

This clone was counted a single time. This sequence joins TRBV13 and TRBJ2-2; a weak D match, TRBD2 (6 bases). Germline V lookup: CDR1 PRHDT, CDR2 FYEKMQ (reference sequence). CDR3 length: 19 amino acids. Trimming pared 4 bases from V and 0 bases from J, leaving 21 bases between. CDR3 sequence reads: CASSSPTGRIAANTGELFF. For the CDR3, the DNA is TGTGCCAGCAGCTCCCCGACCGGACGGATAGCGGCGAACACCGGGGAGCTGTTTTTT.

DNA for the CDR3: TGCGCCAGCAGATCCGGGACTAGCGGGGGGTTAGGGTACTTC. Translation gives CASRSGTSGGLGYF. V gene TRBV5-1 combines with J gene TRBJ2-7; TRBD2 aligns across 15 bases. Germline values: CDR1 SGHRS, CDR2 YFSETQ. The CDR3 consists of 14 residues. J gave up 12 bases and V 5 bases, and 9 bases lay outside the gene matches.

The table lists this clone with a few counts. This chain joins TRBV5-1 and TRBJ1-6; D not certain. Germline CDR1 SGHRS, CDR2 YFSETQ. V lost 0 bases and J 8 bases, leaving 15 bases between the germline ends. This CDR3 contains 16 residues. The CDR3 bases are TGCGCCAGCAGCTTGGGGAGCCCAGCACAAGATTCACCCCTCCACTTT. Residues: CASSLGSPAQDSPLHF.

The chain carries TRBV18 and TRBJ2-5; 7 bases line up with TRBD1. Germline lookup yields CDR1 KGHSH and CDR2 LQKENI. The V gene end was trimmed by 3 bases and the J gene end by 4 bases; junction bases not matched to a gene: 8. The CDR3 has 15 amino acids. The CDR3 DNA reads TGTGCCAGCTCACCCGAGCAATACAGGGGAGAGACCCAGTACTTC. It is translated as CASSPEQYRGETQYF.

The chain links TRBV12-5 to TRBJ2-4; the D is unclear. CDR3 length: 14 amino acids. CDR1 and CDR2 (germline): LGHNT, FRNRAP. With 4 bases removed from V and 0 bases from J, the gap between germline ends came to 7 bases. CDR3 sequence (DNA): TGTGCTAGTGGTTCCGCGCTAGCCAAAAACATTCAGTACTTC. Its translation: CASGSALAKNIQYF.

This sequence joins TRBV5-1 and TRBJ1-2, with 7 bases identical to TRBD1. J was trimmed by 3 bases and V by 4 bases; bases with no gene match: 3. CDR3 length equals 13 residues. The germline CDR1 and CDR2 sequences are SGHRS and YFSETQ. For the CDR3, the DNA is TGCGCCAGCAGCCCGGGACAGCACTATGGCTACACCTTC. It translates to CASSPGQHYGYTF.